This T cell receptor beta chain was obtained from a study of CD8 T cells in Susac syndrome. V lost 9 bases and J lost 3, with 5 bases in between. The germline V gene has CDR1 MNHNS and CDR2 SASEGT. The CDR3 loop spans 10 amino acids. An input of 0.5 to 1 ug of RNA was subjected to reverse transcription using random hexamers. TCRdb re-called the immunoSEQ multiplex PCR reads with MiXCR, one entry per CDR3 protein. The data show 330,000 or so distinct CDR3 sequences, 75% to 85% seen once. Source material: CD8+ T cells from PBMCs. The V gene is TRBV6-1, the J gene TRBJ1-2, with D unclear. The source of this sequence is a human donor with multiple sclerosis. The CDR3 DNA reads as TGTGCCAGTGGGGACTATGGCTACACCTTC. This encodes CASGDYGYTF.